This record covers a single TCR beta chain. This specimen belongs to a study of control samples from healthy donors and cancer patients. CDR3 length equals 14 residues. The V end lost 0 bases, the J end lost 2 bases, and 8 bases lay between the germline ends. Germline V lookup: CDR1 MNHEY, CDR2 SVGEGT. Some clones are missing from TCRdb's copy, which holds only in-frame ones; the method was immunoSEQ multiplex PCR. The data contain approximately 52,000 clones, approximately 86% of them singletons. This clonotype was sampled from a man between 60 and 75 years old with head and neck cancer. The chain has TRBV6-2 or TRBV6-3 and TRBJ2-7; D not resolved. The sequencing sample was made of PBMCs. The CDR3 bases are TGTGCCAGCAGTTACTCAGGCTATACCTACGAGCAGTACTTC. This gives the protein CASSYSGYTYEQYF.